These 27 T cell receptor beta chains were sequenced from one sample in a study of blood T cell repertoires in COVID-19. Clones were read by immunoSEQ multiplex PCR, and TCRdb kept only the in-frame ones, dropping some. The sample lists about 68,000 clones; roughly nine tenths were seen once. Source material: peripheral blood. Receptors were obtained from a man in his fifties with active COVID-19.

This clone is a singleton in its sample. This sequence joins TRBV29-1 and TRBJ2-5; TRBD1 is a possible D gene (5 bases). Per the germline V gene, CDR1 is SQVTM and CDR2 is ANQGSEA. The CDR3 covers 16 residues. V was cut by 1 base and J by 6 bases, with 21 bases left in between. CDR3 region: CSVEGRGSQAKQTQYF. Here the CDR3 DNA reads TGCAGCGTTGAAGGAAGGGGTAGTCAGGCCAAACAGACCCAGTACTTC.

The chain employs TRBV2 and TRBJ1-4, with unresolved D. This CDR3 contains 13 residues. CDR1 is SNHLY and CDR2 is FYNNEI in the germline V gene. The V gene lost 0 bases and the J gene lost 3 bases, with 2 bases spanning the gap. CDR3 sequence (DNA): TGTGCCAGCAGTGAAGCCTCTAATGAAAAACTGTTTTTT. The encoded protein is CASSEASNEKLFF.

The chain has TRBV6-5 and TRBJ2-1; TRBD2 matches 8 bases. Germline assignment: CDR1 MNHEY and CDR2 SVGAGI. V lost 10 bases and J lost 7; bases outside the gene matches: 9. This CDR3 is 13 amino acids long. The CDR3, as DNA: TGTGCCACCGCACTAGCGGAGCTGAATGAGCAGTTCTTC. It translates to CATALAELNEQFF.

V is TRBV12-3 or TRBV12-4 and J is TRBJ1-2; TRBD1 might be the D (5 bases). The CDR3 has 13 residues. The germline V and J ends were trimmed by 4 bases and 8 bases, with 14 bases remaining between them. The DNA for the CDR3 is TGTGCCAGCAGTTGGGGCTGGCAGACGGGCTACACCTTC. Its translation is CASSWGWQTGYTF.

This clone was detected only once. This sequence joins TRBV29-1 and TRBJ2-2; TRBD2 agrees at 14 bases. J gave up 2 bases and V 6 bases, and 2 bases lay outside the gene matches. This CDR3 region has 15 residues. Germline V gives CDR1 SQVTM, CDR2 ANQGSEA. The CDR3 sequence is CSVGLAGANTGELFF. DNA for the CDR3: TGCAGCGTGGGACTAGCGGGGGCAAACACCGGGGAGCTGTTTTTT.

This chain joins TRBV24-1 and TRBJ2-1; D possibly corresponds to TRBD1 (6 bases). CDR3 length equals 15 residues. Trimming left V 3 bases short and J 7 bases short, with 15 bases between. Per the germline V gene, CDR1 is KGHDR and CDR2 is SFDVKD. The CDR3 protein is CATSDGRDTRNEQFF. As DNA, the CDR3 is TGTGCCACCAGTGATGGCCGGGACACTCGGAATGAGCAGTTCTTC.

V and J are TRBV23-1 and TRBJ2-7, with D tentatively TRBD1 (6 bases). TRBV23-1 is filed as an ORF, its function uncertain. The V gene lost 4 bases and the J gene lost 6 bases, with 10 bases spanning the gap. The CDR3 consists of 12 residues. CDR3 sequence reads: CASSRQGCEQYF. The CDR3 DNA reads TGCGCCAGCAGTCGGCAGGGGTGCGAGCAGTACTTC.

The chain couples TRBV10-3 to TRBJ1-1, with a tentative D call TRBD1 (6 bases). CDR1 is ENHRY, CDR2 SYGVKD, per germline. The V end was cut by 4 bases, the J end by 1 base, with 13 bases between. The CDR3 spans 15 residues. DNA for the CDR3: TGTGCCATCAGTGTCCTTCGGGGACAGAACACTGAAGCTTTCTTT. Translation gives CAISVLRGQNTEAFF.

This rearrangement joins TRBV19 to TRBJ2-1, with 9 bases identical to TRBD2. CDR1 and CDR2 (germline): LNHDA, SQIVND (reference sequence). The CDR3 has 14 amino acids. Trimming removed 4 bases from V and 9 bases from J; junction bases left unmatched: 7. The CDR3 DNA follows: TGTGCCAGTAGTAAGCGGGGGGCTCACGGTGAGCAGTTCTTC. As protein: CASSKRGAHGEQFF.

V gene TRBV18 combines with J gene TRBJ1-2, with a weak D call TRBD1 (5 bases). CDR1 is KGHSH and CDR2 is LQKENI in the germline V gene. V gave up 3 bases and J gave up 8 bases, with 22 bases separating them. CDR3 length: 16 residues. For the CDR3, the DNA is TGTGCCAGCTCACCGGACAAATTTTCAGGGATGCGGGGCTACACCTTC. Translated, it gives CASSPDKFSGMRGYTF.

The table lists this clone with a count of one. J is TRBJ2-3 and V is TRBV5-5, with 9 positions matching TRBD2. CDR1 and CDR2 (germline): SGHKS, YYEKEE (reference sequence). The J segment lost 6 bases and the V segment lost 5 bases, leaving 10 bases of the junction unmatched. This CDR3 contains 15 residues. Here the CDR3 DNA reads TGTGCCAGCAGAGTGGGGGCGGGGGGGCCGGATACGCAGTATTTT. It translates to CASRVGAGGPDTQYF.

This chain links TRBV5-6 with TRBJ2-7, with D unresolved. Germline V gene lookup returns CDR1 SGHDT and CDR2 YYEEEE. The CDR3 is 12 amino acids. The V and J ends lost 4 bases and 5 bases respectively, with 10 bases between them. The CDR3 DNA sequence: TGTGCCAGCAGCCCCCTGGGCCACGAGCAGTACTTC. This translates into CASSPLGHEQYF.

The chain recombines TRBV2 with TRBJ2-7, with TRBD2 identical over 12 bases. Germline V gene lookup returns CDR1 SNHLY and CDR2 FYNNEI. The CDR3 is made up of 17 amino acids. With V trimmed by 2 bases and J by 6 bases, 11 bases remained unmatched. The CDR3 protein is CASSEFFLGLAGSEQYF. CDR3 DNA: TGTGCCAGCAGTGAATTCTTCCTCGGACTAGCGGGAAGCGAGCAGTACTTC.

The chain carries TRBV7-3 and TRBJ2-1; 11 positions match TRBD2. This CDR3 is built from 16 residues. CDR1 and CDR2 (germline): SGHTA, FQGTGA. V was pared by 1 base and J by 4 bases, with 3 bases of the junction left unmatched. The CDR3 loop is CASSLRLAGGYNEQFF. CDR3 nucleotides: TGTGCCAGCAGCTTAAGGCTAGCGGGGGGTTACAATGAGCAGTTCTTC.

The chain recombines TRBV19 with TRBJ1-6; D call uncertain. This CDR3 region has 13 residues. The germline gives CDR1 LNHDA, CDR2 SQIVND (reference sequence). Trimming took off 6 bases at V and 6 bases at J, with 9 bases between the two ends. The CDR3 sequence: CASSSGSNSPLHF. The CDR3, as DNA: TGTGCCAGTAGCTCCGGGAGTAATTCACCCCTCCACTTT.

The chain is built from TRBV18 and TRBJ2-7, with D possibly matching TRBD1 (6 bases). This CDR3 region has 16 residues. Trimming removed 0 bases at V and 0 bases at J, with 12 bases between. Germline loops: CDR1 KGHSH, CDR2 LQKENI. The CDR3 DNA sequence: TGTGCCAGCTCACCACCAGGACAGCATAGCTCCTACGAGCAGTACTTC. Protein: CASSPPGQHSSYEQYF.

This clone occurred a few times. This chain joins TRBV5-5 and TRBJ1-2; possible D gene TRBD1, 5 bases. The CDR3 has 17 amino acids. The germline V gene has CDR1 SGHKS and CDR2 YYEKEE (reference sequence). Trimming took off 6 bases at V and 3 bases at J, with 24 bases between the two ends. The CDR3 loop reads CASTAVIGSGSHYGYTF. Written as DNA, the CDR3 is TGTGCCAGCACCGCCGTCATTGGTTCAGGGTCCCACTATGGCTACACCTTC. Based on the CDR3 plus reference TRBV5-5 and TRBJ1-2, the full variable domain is DAGVTQSPTHLIKTRGQQVTLRCSPISGHKSVSWYQQVLGQGPQFIFQYYEKEERGRGNFPDRFSARQFPNYSSELNVNALLLGDSALYLCASTAVIGSGSHYGYTFGSGTRLTVV.

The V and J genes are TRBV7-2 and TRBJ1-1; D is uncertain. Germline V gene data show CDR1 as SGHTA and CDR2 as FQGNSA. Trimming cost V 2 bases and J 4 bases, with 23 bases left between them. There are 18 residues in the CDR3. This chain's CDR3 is CASSLRLGGSLSSTEAFF. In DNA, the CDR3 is TGTGCCAGCAGCTTAAGACTAGGCGGGTCACTCAGCTCCACTGAAGCTTTCTTT.

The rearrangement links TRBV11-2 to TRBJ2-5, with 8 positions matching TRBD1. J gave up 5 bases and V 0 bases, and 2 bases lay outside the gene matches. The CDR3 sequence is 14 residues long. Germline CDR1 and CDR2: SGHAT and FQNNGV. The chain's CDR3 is CASSLDHRGETQYF. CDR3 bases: TGTGCCAGCAGCTTAGATCACAGGGGGGAGACCCAGTACTTC. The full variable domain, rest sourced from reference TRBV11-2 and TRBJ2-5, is EAGVAQSPRYKIIEKRQSVAFWCNPISGHATLYWYQQILGQGPKLLIQFQNNGVVDDSQLPKDRFSAERLKGVDSTLKIQPAKLEDSAVYLCASSLDHRGETQYFGPGTRLLVL.

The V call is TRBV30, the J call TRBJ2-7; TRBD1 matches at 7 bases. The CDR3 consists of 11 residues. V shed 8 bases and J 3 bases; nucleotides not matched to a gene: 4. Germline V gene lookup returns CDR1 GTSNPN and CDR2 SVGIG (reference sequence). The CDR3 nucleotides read TGTGCCCTGGGACAGAACTACGAGCAGTACTTC. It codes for CALGQNYEQYF.

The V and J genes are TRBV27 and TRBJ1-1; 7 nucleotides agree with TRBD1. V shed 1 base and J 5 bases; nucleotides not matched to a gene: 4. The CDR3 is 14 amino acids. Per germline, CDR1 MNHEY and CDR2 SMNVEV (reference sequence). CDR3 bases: TGTGCCAGCAGTTTATGGACAGGAAAAACTGAAGCTTTCTTT. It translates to CASSLWTGKTEAFF.

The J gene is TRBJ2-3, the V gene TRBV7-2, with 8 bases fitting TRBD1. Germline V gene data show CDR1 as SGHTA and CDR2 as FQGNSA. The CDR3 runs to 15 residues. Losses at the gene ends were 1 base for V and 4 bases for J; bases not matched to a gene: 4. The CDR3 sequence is CASSLDWDRPDTQYF. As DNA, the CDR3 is TGTGCCAGCAGCTTAGATTGGGACAGGCCAGATACGCAGTATTTT.

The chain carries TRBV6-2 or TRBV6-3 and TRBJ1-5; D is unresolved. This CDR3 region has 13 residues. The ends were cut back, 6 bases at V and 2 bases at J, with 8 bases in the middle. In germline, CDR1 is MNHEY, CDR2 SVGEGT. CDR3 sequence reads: CASSLLGNQPQHF. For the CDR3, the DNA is TGTGCCAGCAGCCTCTTAGGCAATCAGCCCCAGCATTTT.

CDR3 region: CASSWTGNTDTQYF. The CDR3 DNA reads TGTGCCAGCAGCTGGACAGGGAACACAGATACGCAGTATTTT. The chain carries TRBV6-2 or TRBV6-3 and TRBJ2-3; 8 positions match TRBD1. Germline values: CDR1 MNHEY, CDR2 SVGEGT. With V trimmed by 6 bases and J by 2 bases, 4 bases remained unmatched. The CDR3 consists of 14 residues.

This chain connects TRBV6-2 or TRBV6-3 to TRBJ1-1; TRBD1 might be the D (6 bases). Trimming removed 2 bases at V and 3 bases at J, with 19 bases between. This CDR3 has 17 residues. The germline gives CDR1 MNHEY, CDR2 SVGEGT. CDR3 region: CASSYQAGEGIDTEAFF. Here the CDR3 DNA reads TGTGCCAGCAGTTACCAGGCAGGGGAGGGGATCGACACTGAAGCTTTCTTT.

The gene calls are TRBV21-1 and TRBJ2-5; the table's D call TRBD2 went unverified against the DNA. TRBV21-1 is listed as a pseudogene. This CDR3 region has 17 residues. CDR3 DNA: TGTGCCAGCAGCAAATCTCGAGCGGGGTTCGGCGGGGAGACCCAGTACTTC. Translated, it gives CASSKSRAGFGGETQYF.

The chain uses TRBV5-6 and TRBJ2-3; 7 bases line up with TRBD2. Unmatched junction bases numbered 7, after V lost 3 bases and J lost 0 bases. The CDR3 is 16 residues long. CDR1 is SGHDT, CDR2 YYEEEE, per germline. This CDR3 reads CASSYLGRGSTDTQYF. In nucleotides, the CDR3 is TGTGCCAGCAGCTACCTGGGGCGGGGGAGCACAGATACGCAGTATTTT.